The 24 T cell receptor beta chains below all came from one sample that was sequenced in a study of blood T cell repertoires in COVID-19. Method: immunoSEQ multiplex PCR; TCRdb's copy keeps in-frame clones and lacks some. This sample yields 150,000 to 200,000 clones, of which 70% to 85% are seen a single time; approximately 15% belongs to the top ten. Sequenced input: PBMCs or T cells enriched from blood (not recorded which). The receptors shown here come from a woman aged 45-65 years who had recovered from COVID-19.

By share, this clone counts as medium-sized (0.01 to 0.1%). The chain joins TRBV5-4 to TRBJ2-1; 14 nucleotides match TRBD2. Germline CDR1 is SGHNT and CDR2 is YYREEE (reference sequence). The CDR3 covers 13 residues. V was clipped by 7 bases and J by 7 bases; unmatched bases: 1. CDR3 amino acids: CASGLAGGNEQFF. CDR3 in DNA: TGTGCCAGCGGACTAGCGGGAGGAAATGAGCAGTTCTTC.

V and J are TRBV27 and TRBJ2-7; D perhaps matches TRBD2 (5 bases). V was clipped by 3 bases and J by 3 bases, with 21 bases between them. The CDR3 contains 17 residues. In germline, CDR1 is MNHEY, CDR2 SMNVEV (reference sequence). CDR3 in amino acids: CASSFPQLLAGYYEQYF. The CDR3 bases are TGTGCCAGCAGTTTTCCCCAGTTATTGGCGGGTTACTACGAGCAGTACTTC.

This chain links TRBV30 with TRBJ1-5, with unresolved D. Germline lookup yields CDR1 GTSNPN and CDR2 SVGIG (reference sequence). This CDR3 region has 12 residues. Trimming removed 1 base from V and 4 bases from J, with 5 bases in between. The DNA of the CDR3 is TGTGCCTGGAGTGGTTCGAATCAGCCCCAGCATTTT. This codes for CAWSGSNQPQHF.

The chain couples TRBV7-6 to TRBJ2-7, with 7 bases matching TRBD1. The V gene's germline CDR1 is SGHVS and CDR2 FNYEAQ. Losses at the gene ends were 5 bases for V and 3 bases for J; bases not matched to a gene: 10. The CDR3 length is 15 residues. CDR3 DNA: TGTGCCAGCAGCCCTCGGACAGGAGGTCTCTACGAGCAGTACTTC. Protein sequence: CASSPRTGGLYEQYF.

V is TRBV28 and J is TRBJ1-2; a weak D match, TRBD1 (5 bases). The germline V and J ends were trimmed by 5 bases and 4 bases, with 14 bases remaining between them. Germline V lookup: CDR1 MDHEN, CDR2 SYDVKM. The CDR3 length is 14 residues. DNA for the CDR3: TGTGCCAGCAGTGTCTCCGACAGTGTCTATGGCTACACCTTC. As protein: CASSVSDSVYGYTF.

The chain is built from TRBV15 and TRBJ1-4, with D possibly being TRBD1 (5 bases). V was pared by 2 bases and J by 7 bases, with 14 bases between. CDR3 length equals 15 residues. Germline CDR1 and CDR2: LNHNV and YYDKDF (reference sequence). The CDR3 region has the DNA TGTGCCACCAGCAGATCCCCCACGCAGGGTGAAAAACTGTTTTTT. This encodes CATSRSPTQGEKLFF.

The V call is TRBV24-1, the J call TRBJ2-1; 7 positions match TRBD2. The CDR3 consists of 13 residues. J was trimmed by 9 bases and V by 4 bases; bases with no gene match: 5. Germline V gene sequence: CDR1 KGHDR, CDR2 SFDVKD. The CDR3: CATSDPGGGEQFF. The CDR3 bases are TGTGCCACCAGTGACCCGGGGGGTGGTGAGCAGTTCTTC.

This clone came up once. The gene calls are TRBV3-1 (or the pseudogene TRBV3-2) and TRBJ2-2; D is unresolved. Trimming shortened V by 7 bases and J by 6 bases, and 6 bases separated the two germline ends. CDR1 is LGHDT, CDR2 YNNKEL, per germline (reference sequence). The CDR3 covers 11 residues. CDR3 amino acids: CASTLSGELFF. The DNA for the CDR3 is TGTGCCAGCACCCTATCCGGGGAGCTGTTTTTT.

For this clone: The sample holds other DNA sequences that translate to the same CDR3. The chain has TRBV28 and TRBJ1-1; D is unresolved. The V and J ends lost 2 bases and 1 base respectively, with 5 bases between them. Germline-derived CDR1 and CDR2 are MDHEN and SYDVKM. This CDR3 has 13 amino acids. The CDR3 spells CASSLPGNTEAFF. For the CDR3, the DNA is TGTGCCAGCAGTTTACCGGGGAACACTGAAGCTTTCTTT.

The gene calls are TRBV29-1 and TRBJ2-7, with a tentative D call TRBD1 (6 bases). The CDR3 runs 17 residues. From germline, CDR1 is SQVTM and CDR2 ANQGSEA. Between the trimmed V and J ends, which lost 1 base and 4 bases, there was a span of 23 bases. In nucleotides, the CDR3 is TGCAGCGTTGAAGCTTTTGGCACCGGGACAAGGACGTACGAGCAGTACTTC. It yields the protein CSVEAFGTGTRTYEQYF.

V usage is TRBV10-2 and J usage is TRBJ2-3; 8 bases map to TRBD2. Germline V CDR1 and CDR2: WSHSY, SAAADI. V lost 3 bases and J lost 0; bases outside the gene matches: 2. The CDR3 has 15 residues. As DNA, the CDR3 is TGCGCCAGCAGTGAACTAGCGGCTAGCACAGATACGCAGTATTTT. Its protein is CASSELAASTDTQYF.

CDR3: CASSLLQQGAFF. Here the CDR3 DNA reads TGTGCCAGCAGTTTACTACAACAGGGGGCTTTCTTT. This sequence joins TRBV28 and TRBJ1-1; 7 bases agree with TRBD1. Germline CDR1 is MDHEN and CDR2 is SYDVKM. This CDR3 region has 12 residues. V gave up 2 bases and J gave up 11 bases; unmatched junction bases: 5.

The CDR3 loop reads CASSMTGVNSYEQYF. CDR3 DNA sequence: TGTGCCAGCAGCATGACAGGGGTTAACTCCTACGAGCAGTACTTC. V usage is TRBV6-5 and J usage is TRBJ2-7; the match to TRBD1 covers 8 bases. J lost 0 bases, V lost 6 bases, and 7 bases had no gene match. The CDR3 sequence is 15 residues long. Germline V gene data show CDR1 as MNHEY and CDR2 as SVGAGI.

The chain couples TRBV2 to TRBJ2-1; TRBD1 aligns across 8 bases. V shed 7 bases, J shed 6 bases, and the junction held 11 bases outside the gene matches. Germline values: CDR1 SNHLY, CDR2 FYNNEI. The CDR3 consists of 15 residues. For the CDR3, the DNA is TGTGCCAGCACCCCGTTAGGGGACAGGAGCAATGAGCAGTTCTTC. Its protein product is CASTPLGDRSNEQFF.

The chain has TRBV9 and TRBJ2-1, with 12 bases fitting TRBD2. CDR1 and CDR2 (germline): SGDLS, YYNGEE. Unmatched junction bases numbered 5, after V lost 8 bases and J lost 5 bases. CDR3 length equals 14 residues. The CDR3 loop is CASSRTSGDNEQFF. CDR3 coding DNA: TGTGCCAGTAGCAGGACTAGCGGGGACAATGAGCAGTTCTTC.

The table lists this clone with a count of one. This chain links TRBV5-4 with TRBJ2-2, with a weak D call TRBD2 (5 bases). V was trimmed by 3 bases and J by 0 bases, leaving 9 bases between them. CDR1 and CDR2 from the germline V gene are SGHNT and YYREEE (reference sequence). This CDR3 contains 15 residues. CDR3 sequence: CASSSELANTGELFF. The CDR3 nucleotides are TGTGCCAGCAGCTCTGAACTAGCGAACACCGGGGAGCTGTTTTTT.

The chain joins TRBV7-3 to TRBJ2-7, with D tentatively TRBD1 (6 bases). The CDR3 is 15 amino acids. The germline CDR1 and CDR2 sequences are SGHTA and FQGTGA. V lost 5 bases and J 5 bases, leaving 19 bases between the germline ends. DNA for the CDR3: TGTGCCAGCAGCCCAGGGGCAGGGCGGACCCACGAGCAGTACTTC. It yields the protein CASSPGAGRTHEQYF.

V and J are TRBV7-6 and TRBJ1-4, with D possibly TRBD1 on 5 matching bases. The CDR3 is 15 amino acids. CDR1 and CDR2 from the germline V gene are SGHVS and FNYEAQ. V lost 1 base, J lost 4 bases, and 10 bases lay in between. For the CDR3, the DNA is TGTGCCAGCAGCTTAGAGGGGAATTATAATGAAAAACTGTTTTTT. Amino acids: CASSLEGNYNEKLFF.

The DNA of the CDR3 is TGTGCCAGTAGCTTTGGCGAGGCCTACGAGCAGTACTTC. Its protein is CASSFGEAYEQYF. V usage is TRBV19 and J usage is TRBJ2-7; D is unclear. This CDR3 comprises 13 residues. CDR1 LNHDA and CDR2 SQIVND come from the germline V gene (reference sequence). V dropped 6 bases and J dropped 2 bases, with 11 bases sitting between them. Based on the CDR3 plus reference TRBV19 and TRBJ2-7, the full variable domain is DGGITQSPKYLFRKEGQNVTLSCEQNLNHDAMYWYRQDPGQGLRLIYYSQIVNDFQKGDIAEGYSVSREKKESFPLTVTSAQKNPTAFYLCASSFGEAYEQYFGPGTRLTVT.

The CDR3 DNA reads as TGTGCCAGCAGCTATACCCCAACTAGCGGGAGGGTAGTCGGGGAGCTGTTTTTT. It encodes CASSYTPTSGRVVGELFF. The chain links TRBV7-3 to TRBJ2-2; 13 bases match TRBD2. With V trimmed by 4 bases and J by 7 bases, 12 bases remained unmatched. This CDR3 comprises 18 residues. The germline CDR1 and CDR2 sequences are SGHTA and FQGTGA. Together with reference TRBV7-3 and TRBJ2-2, the CDR3 gives the full variable domain: GAGVSQTPSNKVTEKGKYVELRCDPISGHTALYWYRQSLGQGPEFLIYFQGTGAADDSGLPNDRFFAVRPEGSVSTLKIQRTERGDSAVYLCASSYTPTSGRVVGELFFGEGSRLTVL.

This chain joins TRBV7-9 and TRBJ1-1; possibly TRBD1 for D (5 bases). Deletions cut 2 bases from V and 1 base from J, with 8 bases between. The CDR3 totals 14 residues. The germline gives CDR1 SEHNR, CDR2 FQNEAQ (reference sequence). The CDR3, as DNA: TGTGCCAGCAGCTTACGGGACTCGAACACTGAAGCTTTCTTT. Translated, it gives CASSLRDSNTEAFF.

The CDR3 region has the DNA TGTGCAACAGGGGGCGCGGGACTGGCCTATGGCTACACCTTC. Translation: CATGGAGLAYGYTF. The rearrangement uses TRBV2 and TRBJ1-2; 9 bases map to TRBD1. The CDR3 covers 14 residues. Germline loops: CDR1 SNHLY, CDR2 FYNNEI.

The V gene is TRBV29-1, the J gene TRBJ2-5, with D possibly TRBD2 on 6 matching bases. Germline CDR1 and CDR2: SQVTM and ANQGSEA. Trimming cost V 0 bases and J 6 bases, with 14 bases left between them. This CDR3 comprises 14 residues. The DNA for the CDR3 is TGCAGCGTTGAAGATCGTGGGGGGTTAAAGACCCAGTACTTC. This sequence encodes CSVEDRGGLKTQYF.

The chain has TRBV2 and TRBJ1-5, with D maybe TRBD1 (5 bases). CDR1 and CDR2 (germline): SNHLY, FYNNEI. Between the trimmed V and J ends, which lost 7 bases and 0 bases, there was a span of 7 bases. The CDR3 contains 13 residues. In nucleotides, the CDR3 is TGTGCCAGCAAAGGGGATAGCAATCAGCCCCAGCATTTT. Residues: CASKGDSNQPQHF.